These 20 T cell receptor beta chains came from one sample sequenced in a study of Ad26.COV2.S vaccination and SARS-CoV-2 variants. Documented treatment: approximately 18 received Ad26.COV2.S at low or high dose, single or two shots; a few received placebo; per-sample allocation not given. Day 63 after the first vaccine or placebo injection was the time point for sampling. Repertoires were generated with immunoSEQ multiplex PCR, while TCRdb's copy carries only in-frame clones and drops some. The table records 350,000 to 500,000 clones, about 91% of them present only once. The specimen was peripheral blood, collected in a trial of Ad26.COV2.S vaccine versus placebo. These receptor sequences come from a person aged 18 to 65 who received the Ad26.COV2.S COVID-19 vaccine or a placebo.

V is TRBV3-1 (or the pseudogene TRBV3-2) and J is TRBJ2-2; D uncertain. Looked up from germline, CDR1 is LGHDT and CDR2 is YNNKEL (reference sequence). This CDR3 region has 19 residues. Trimming took off 0 bases at V and 2 bases at J, with 19 bases between the two ends. The CDR3 DNA follows: TGTGCCAGCAGCCAAGATCGTGGGGAATCAGTGGGTAACACCGGGGAGCTGTTTTTT. Translated: CASSQDRGESVGNTGELFF.

This chain connects TRBV6-6 to TRBJ1-6; the D is unclear. The V end lost 2 bases, the J end lost 10 bases, and 12 bases lay between the germline ends. The V gene's germline CDR1 is MNHNY and CDR2 SVGAGI (reference sequence). The CDR3 length is 14 residues. The CDR3 DNA sequence: TGTGCCAGCAGTTACCGGCGGGAGGACTCACCCCTCCACTTT. It specifies CASSYRREDSPLHF.

V usage is TRBV7-9 and J usage is TRBJ2-3; TRBD2 aligns across 10 bases. Trimming took 7 bases from V and 3 from J; bases not matched to a gene: 1. Germline V gene lookup returns CDR1 SEHNR and CDR2 FQNEAQ (reference sequence). This CDR3 region has 13 residues. The CDR3 coding sequence is TGTGCCAGCAAGGGACTAGCGACAGATACGCAGTATTTT. Its protein product is CASKGLATDTQYF. The full variable domain, completed using reference TRBV7-9 and TRBJ2-3, is DTGVSQNPRHKITKRGQNVTFRCDPISEHNRLYWYRQTLGQGPEFLTYFQNEAQLEKSRLLSDRFSAERPKGSFSTLEIQRTEQGDSAMYLCASKGLATDTQYFGPGTRLTVL.

V gene TRBV7-9 combines with J gene TRBJ1-2, with 10 nucleotides matching TRBD1. The germline V gene has CDR1 SEHNR and CDR2 FQNEAQ (reference sequence). The CDR3 runs 14 residues. The V gene end was trimmed by 1 base and the J gene end by 7 bases; junction bases not matched to a gene: 3. This chain's CDR3 is CASSLGGQGFGYTF. In nucleotides, the CDR3 is TGTGCCAGCAGCTTAGGGGGACAGGGGTTTGGCTACACCTTC.

This chain links TRBV2 with TRBJ1-1; the D is unclear. V was shortened by 7 bases and J by 1 base, with 16 bases between the two germline ends. CDR3 length: 15 amino acids. Germline lookup yields CDR1 SNHLY and CDR2 FYNNEI. CDR3 sequence: CASIRSRVGNTEAFF. CDR3 in DNA: TGTGCCAGCATCAGGTCGCGGGTCGGGAACACTGAAGCTTTCTTT.

The chain is built from TRBV9 and TRBJ1-1; D is unresolved. The CDR3 is made up of 13 amino acids. From germline, CDR1 is SGDLS and CDR2 YYNGEE. Trimming cost V 4 bases and J 4 bases, with 11 bases left between them. As DNA, the CDR3 is TGTGCCAGCAGCTACTCGAGGAGCACTGAAGCTTTCTTT. Protein product: CASSYSRSTEAFF.

V usage is TRBV11-2 and J usage is TRBJ2-3; TRBD2 is a possible D gene (6 bases). The ends were cut back, 6 bases at V and 4 bases at J, with 17 bases in the middle. Germline CDR1 and CDR2: SGHAT and FQNNGV. This CDR3 comprises 15 residues. The CDR3 reads CASRFRGAGSDTQYF. The CDR3 DNA reads TGTGCCAGCAGGTTTAGAGGGGCGGGGTCAGATACGCAGTATTTT.

The CDR3 nucleotides read TGTGCCATCAGTGAGTCCCCCCGGGGGGGGGAATCCTCCTACGAGCAGTACTTC. It codes for CAISESPRGGESSYEQYF. The chain combines TRBV10-3 with TRBJ2-7; 8 bases fit TRBD2. V lost 0 bases and J lost 0; bases outside the gene matches: 10. Germline V gives CDR1 ENHRY, CDR2 SYGVKD. This CDR3 is 18 amino acids long.

J is TRBJ2-5 and V is TRBV2; TRBD1 is a possible D gene (6 bases). The CDR3 spans 15 residues. With 4 bases removed from V and 2 bases from J, the gap between germline ends came to 14 bases. Germline CDR1 and CDR2: SNHLY and FYNNEI. Here the CDR3 reads CASSVVGTRQETQYF. CDR3 DNA: TGTGCCAGCAGTGTTGTAGGGACAAGGCAAGAGACCCAGTACTTC. Full variable domain (outside the CDR3, taken from reference TRBV2 and TRBJ2-5): EPEVTQTPSHQVTQMGQEVILRCVPISNHLYFYWYRQILGQKVEFLVSFYNNEISEKSEIFDDQFSVERPDGSNFTLKIRSTKLEDSAMYFCASSVVGTRQETQYFGPGTRLLVL.

The genes are TRBV29-1 and TRBJ2-5, with D unclear. Germline CDR1 reads SQVTM; CDR2 reads ANQGSEA. The CDR3 covers 12 residues. The V end was cut by 5 bases, the J end by 1 base, with 8 bases between. The CDR3 spells CSVSRSQETQYF. CDR3 bases: TGCAGCGTTTCCCGAAGCCAAGAGACCCAGTACTTC.

The chain couples TRBV7-9 to TRBJ2-4; TRBD1 aligns across 10 bases. V gave up 5 bases and J gave up 4 bases; unmatched junction bases: 8. The CDR3 runs 16 residues. Germline CDR1 SEHNR, CDR2 FQNEAQ (reference sequence). CDR3: CASSPPPDRGKNIQYF. In nucleotides, the CDR3 is TGTGCCAGCAGCCCCCCACCGGACAGGGGGAAAAACATTCAGTACTTC.

V and J are TRBV6-1 and TRBJ2-7, with unresolved D. V was trimmed by 2 bases and J by 2 bases, leaving 13 bases between them. Per germline, CDR1 MNHNS and CDR2 SASEGT. There are 15 residues in the CDR3. The CDR3 protein is CASSEMISAAYEQYV. The CDR3 DNA reads as TGTGCCAGCAGTGAAATGATTTCAGCAGCCTACGAGCAGTACGTC.

The chain employs TRBV6-6 and TRBJ1-4; D may be TRBD1 (5 bases). This CDR3 contains 15 residues. Trimming shortened V by 4 bases and J by 8 bases, and 17 bases separated the two germline ends. The V gene's germline CDR1 is MNHNY and CDR2 SVGAGI (reference sequence). The CDR3 coding sequence is TGTGCCAGCAGTTTCCGGGACCCTCAAGTCGAAAAACTGTTTTTT. It yields the protein CASSFRDPQVEKLFF.

This rearrangement joins TRBV5-1 to TRBJ2-1; 9 nucleotides agree with TRBD1. The germline gives CDR1 SGHRS, CDR2 YFSETQ. V shed 0 bases and J 6 bases; nucleotides not matched to a gene: 4. The CDR3 has 15 amino acids. The CDR3: CASSLVGTGLNEQFF. The CDR3 DNA reads TGCGCCAGCAGCTTGGTAGGGACAGGGCTCAATGAGCAGTTCTTC.

The V call is TRBV7-8, the J call TRBJ1-4, with 9 bases lining up with TRBD1. CDR3 length: 15 amino acids. Germline values: CDR1 SGHVS, CDR2 FQNEAQ. The junction had 3 bases not matched to a gene; V was cut back by 4 bases and J by 3 bases. CDR3 sequence (DNA): TGTGCCAGCAGCTCCCACAGGGGGCCTAATGAAAAACTGTTTTTT. Its protein product is CASSSHRGPNEKLFF.

The V and J genes are TRBV4-2 and TRBJ2-5; a possible D gene is TRBD1 (5 bases). This CDR3 has 17 amino acids. Germline CDR1 is LGHNA and CDR2 is YNFKEQ. V shed 4 bases and J shed 1 base, with 19 bases lying between them. The CDR3 here is CASSPRRGTGAQETQYF. In DNA form, the CDR3 reads TGTGCCAGCAGCCCAAGAAGGGGAACAGGCGCCCAAGAGACCCAGTACTTC.

The genes are TRBV2 and TRBJ1-6; 8 nucleotides agree with TRBD1. The CDR3 is made up of 14 amino acids. The V gene's germline CDR1 is SNHLY and CDR2 FYNNEI. Trimming removed 5 bases from V and 9 bases from J; junction bases left unmatched: 6. The CDR3 DNA reads TGTGCCAGCAGTTCCGGGACAGGTTTTTCACCCCTCCACTTT. Residues: CASSSGTGFSPLHF.

This chain joins TRBV5-8 and TRBJ1-6; tentative D call: TRBD1 (5 bases). The CDR3 has 16 residues. Trimming shortened V by 2 bases and J by 7 bases, and 16 bases separated the two germline ends. Germline loops: CDR1 SGHTS, CDR2 YDEGEE. The CDR3 protein is CASSFPGTSSNSPLHF. CDR3 DNA: TGTGCCAGCAGCTTCCCAGGGACGTCTAGCAATTCACCCCTCCACTTT.

This chain uses TRBV6-5 with TRBJ2-7; 8 nucleotides line up with TRBD2. The germline V gene has CDR1 MNHEY and CDR2 SVGAGI. CDR3 length: 14 residues. J lost 1 base, V lost 6 bases, and 5 bases had no gene match. The CDR3, as DNA: TGTGCCAGCAGCGCCCGGGGGGGATCCTACGAGCAGTACTTC. Translating it yields CASSARGGSYEQYF.

V and J are TRBV5-1 and TRBJ2-5; D gene uncertain. The CDR3 extends over 15 amino acids. Per germline, CDR1 SGHRS and CDR2 YFSETQ. V lost 1 base, J lost 4 bases, and 14 bases lay in between. CDR3 loop: CASSLSRAARETQYF. The CDR3 region has the DNA TGCGCCAGCAGCTTGTCTCGGGCAGCTAGAGAGACCCAGTACTTC.